Shown below are 22 T cell receptor beta chains from a single sample sequenced in a study of OX40 agonist ivuxolimab in advanced cancers. The protocol was immunoSEQ multiplex PCR, while the TCRdb copy is restricted to in-frame clones and leaves out a portion. The sample consists of 53,000 or so clones, roughly 80% of them appearing once. Here the sequenced sample was CD4+ or CD8+ T cells sorted from blood, taken in a trial of the OX40 agonist ivuxolimab. Source of these receptors: an adult with an advanced solid tumor such as melanoma, head and neck, liver or kidney cancer.

V and J are TRBV6-1 and TRBJ2-7; D possibly corresponds to TRBD1 (6 bases). The length of the CDR3 is 16 residues. The germline CDR1 and CDR2 sequences are MNHNS and SASEGT. V gave up 4 bases and J gave up 6 bases, with 22 bases separating them. CDR3 residues: CASSGKQGVRTGEQYF. The CDR3 region has the DNA TGTGCCAGCAGTGGAAAACAGGGTGTTCGCACCGGCGAGCAGTACTTC.

The rearrangement joins TRBV6-1 to TRBJ2-3; TRBD2 matches at 7 bases. Trimming took 4 bases from V and 3 from J; bases not matched to a gene: 10. The CDR3 totals 16 residues. Germline CDR1 and CDR2: MNHNS and SASEGT. The CDR3 here is CASSGGTNRLTDTQYF. CDR3 coding DNA: TGTGCCAGCAGTGGAGGGACTAATAGGTTAACAGATACGCAGTATTTT.

This clone was counted a single time. The J gene is TRBJ1-5, the V gene TRBV27, with D unresolved. The germline CDR1 and CDR2 sequences are MNHEY and SMNVEV (reference sequence). The V and J ends lost 3 bases and 0 bases respectively, with 9 bases between them. The CDR3 sequence is 15 residues long. CDR3 amino acids: CASSFSSNSNQPQHF. DNA for the CDR3: TGTGCCAGCAGTTTTTCTTCCAATAGCAATCAGCCCCAGCATTTT.

V is TRBV5-1 and J is TRBJ2-1; 9 nucleotides line up with TRBD2. The V gene end was trimmed by 0 bases and the J gene end by 5 bases; junction bases not matched to a gene: 9. CDR3 length equals 17 residues. In germline, CDR1 is SGHRS, CDR2 YFSETQ. The CDR3 here is CASSLGKTSGFDNEQFF. The CDR3 DNA follows: TGCGCCAGCAGCTTGGGTAAAACTAGCGGGTTTGACAATGAGCAGTTCTTC. The whole variable domain, remainder taken from reference TRBV5-1 and TRBJ2-1, is KAGVTQTPRYLIKTRGQQVTLSCSPISGHRSVSWYQQTPGQGLQFLFEYFSETQRNKGNFPGRFSGRQFSNSRSEMNVSTLELGDSALYLCASSLGKTSGFDNEQFFGPGTRLTVL.

For this clone: Mismatch with germline at one junction end may stem from a read error. Other DNA sequences in the same sample also yield this CDR3. The V gene is TRBV30, the J gene TRBJ1-2, with D unresolved. This CDR3 has 12 residues. Germline assignment: CDR1 GTSNPN and CDR2 SVGIG (reference sequence). This CDR3 is CAWRTLGSGYTF. In DNA form, the CDR3 reads TGTGCCTGGAGAACGCTGGGTTCGGGCTACACCTTT.

The chain uses TRBV7-2 and TRBJ2-1, with D uncertain. Germline CDR1 and CDR2: SGHTA and FQGNSA. Trimming removed 1 base from V and 6 bases from J, with 16 bases in between. This CDR3 region has 16 residues. CDR3 nucleotide sequence: TGTGCCAGCAGCTTAGAAATAACGAACCCGGCCAATGAGCAGTTCTTC. Amino acid sequence: CASSLEITNPANEQFF.

This chain connects TRBV5-1 to TRBJ2-2, with TRBD2 matching 8 bases. This CDR3 spans 16 amino acids. The germline CDR1 and CDR2 sequences are SGHRS and YFSETQ. V lost 3 bases and J lost 2; bases outside the gene matches: 6. The CDR3 spells CASSSYSGTNTGELFF. The CDR3 DNA follows: TGCGCCAGCAGCTCCTATAGCGGGACCAACACCGGGGAGCTGTTTTTT.

V is TRBV5-4 and J is TRBJ2-7; 12 bases line up with TRBD2. The CDR3 spans 17 residues. Germline assignment: CDR1 SGHNT and CDR2 YYREEE (reference sequence). Unmatched junction bases numbered 7, after V lost 3 bases and J lost 0 bases. The CDR3: CASSSGLAGPTSYEQYF. The CDR3 nucleotides are TGTGCCAGCAGCTCTGGACTAGCGGGACCTACCTCCTACGAGCAGTACTTC.

The V call is TRBV7-3, the J call TRBJ2-5; the match to TRBD2 covers 15 bases. The CDR3 consists of 18 residues. V gave up 5 bases and J gave up 5 bases; unmatched junction bases: 12. Looked up from germline, CDR1 is SGHTA and CDR2 is FQGTGA. CDR3 DNA: TGTGCCAGCAGCCCCCGGAGCCGGACTAGCGGGAGGGGGGAGACCCAGTACTTC. Translated: CASSPRSRTSGRGETQYF.

V is TRBV10-3 and J is TRBJ1-2; TRBD1 matches at 7 bases. The CDR3 totals 13 residues. J gave up 7 bases and V 5 bases, and 7 bases lay outside the gene matches. Germline V gives CDR1 ENHRY, CDR2 SYGVKD. Here the CDR3 DNA reads TGTGCCATCAGTCCGACAGGGTCGGGTGGCTACACCTTC. It specifies CAISPTGSGGYTF.

The chain has TRBV29-1 and TRBJ2-1, with D perhaps matching TRBD2 (5 bases). The CDR3 contains 15 residues. The ends were cut back, 1 base at V and 6 bases at J, with 16 bases in the middle. Germline lookup yields CDR1 SQVTM and CDR2 ANQGSEA. Written as DNA, the CDR3 is TGCAGCGTTGAAGGTGTCGGAGGTCTCTTCAATGAGCAGTTCTTC. Its translation is CSVEGVGGLFNEQFF.

The genes are TRBV15 and TRBJ1-1; a possible D gene is TRBD1 (5 bases). V lost 1 base, J lost 0 bases, and 9 bases lay in between. The CDR3 spans 15 residues. Germline CDR1 is LNHNV and CDR2 is YYDKDF (reference sequence). CDR3 nucleotides: TGTGCCACCAGCAGAGGCGGGACTCTGAACACTGAAGCTTTCTTT. This gives the protein CATSRGGTLNTEAFF. Full variable domain (rest looked up from reference TRBV15 and TRBJ1-1): DAMVIQNPRYQVTQFGKPVTLSCSQTLNHNVMYWYQQKSSQAPKLLFHYYDKDFNNEADTPDNFQSRRPNTSFCFLDIRSPGLGDTAMYLCATSRGGTLNTEAFFGQGTRLTVV.

This chain links TRBV10-3 with TRBJ2-2; D may be TRBD1 or TRBD2 (6 bases each). Trimming removed 7 bases from V and 3 bases from J, with 12 bases in between. CDR3 length: 14 amino acids. In germline, CDR1 is ENHRY, CDR2 SYGVKD. CDR3 sequence (DNA): TGTGCCATCAAGGGGGAGCGGGACACCGGGGAGCTGTTTTTT. Protein sequence: CAIKGERDTGELFF.

The chain is built from TRBV30 and TRBJ2-5; D may correspond to TRBD1 or TRBD2 (5 bases each). Trimming stripped 0 bases from V and 4 bases from J, with 9 bases between. The CDR3 extends over 13 amino acids. In germline, CDR1 is GTSNPN, CDR2 SVGIG (reference sequence). The CDR3 bases are TGTGCCTGGAGTGTACTAGGGGCAGAGACCCAGTACTTC. Protein: CAWSVLGAETQYF.

This clone was seen a few times. V and J are TRBV6-1 and TRBJ1-1; D is uncertain. The V gene's germline CDR1 is MNHNS and CDR2 SASEGT. This CDR3 comprises 16 residues. The V end lost 0 bases, the J end lost 4 bases, and 15 bases lay between the germline ends. This CDR3 reads CASSEAVGYKGTEAFF. The DNA for the CDR3 is TGTGCCAGCAGTGAAGCGGTAGGATACAAGGGCACTGAAGCTTTCTTT.

The gene calls are TRBV7-9 and TRBJ2-1, with D unclear. The CDR3 extends over 13 amino acids. Germline V gene lookup returns CDR1 SEHNR and CDR2 FQNEAQ (reference sequence). With 1 base removed from V and 12 bases from J, the gap between germline ends came to 13 bases. DNA for the CDR3: TGTGCCAGCAGCTTAGGTGACACTATTACGCAGTTCTTC. The encoded protein is CASSLGDTITQFF. Variable domain in full (rest from reference TRBV7-9 and TRBJ2-1): DTGVSQNPRHKITKRGQNVTFRCDPISEHNRLYWYRQTLGQGPEFLTYFQNEAQLEKSRLLSDRFSAERPKGSFSTLEIQRTEQGDSAMYLCASSLGDTITQFFGPGTRLTVL.

This clone was seen only once. The chain is built from TRBV5-1 and TRBJ1-1; D possibly corresponds to TRBD1 (5 bases). The CDR3 has 15 amino acids. The V and J ends lost 0 bases and 0 bases respectively, with 9 bases between them. Germline CDR1 reads SGHRS; CDR2 reads YFSETQ. The CDR3 loop reads CASSLVGGMNTEAFF. The CDR3 nucleotides read TGCGCCAGCAGCTTGGTTGGGGGGATGAACACTGAAGCTTTCTTT.

The chain uses TRBV6-1 and TRBJ2-1; 12 nucleotides align to TRBD2. V trimming: 7 bases; J trimming: 10 bases; junction bases outside the gene matches: 8. Germline V lookup: CDR1 MNHNS, CDR2 SASEGT. CDR3 size: 14 residues. CDR3 protein: CASMWTSGTAEQFF. CDR3 DNA: TGTGCCAGCATGTGGACTAGCGGGACCGCCGAGCAGTTCTTC.

V is TRBV28 and J is TRBJ2-6; tentative D call: TRBD1 (6 bases). Germline lookup yields CDR1 MDHEN and CDR2 SYDVKM. V was trimmed by 4 bases and J by 1 base, leaving 8 bases between them. The CDR3 is made up of 15 amino acids. CDR3 region: CASSYTGSGANVLTF. The CDR3 bases are TGTGCCAGCAGTTATACAGGGTCTGGGGCCAACGTCCTGACTTTC. Looking up the rest from reference TRBV28 and TRBJ2-6 gives the full variable domain: DVKVTQSSRYLVKRTGEKVFLECVQDMDHENMFWYRQDPGLGLRLIYFSYDVKMKEKGDIPEGYSVSREKKERFSLILESASTNQTSMYLCASSYTGSGANVLTFGAGSRLTVL.

V usage is TRBV2 and J usage is TRBJ1-2, with unresolved D. Germline assignment: CDR1 SNHLY and CDR2 FYNNEI. V lost 0 bases and J 4 bases, leaving 12 bases between the germline ends. The CDR3 runs 15 residues. CDR3 amino acids: CASSEAPGRPYGYTF. The CDR3 DNA reads as TGTGCCAGCAGTGAAGCGCCCGGACGTCCCTATGGCTACACCTTC.

This chain joins TRBV30 and TRBJ2-3; D possibly corresponds to TRBD2 (5 bases). The CDR3 covers 13 residues. V dropped 4 bases and J dropped 3 bases, with 11 bases sitting between them. Germline V gene sequence: CDR1 GTSNPN, CDR2 SVGIG (reference sequence). CDR3: CAWKARGTDTQYF. Written as DNA, the CDR3 is TGTGCCTGGAAGGCCAGAGGGACAGATACGCAGTATTTT.

V gene TRBV6-1 combines with J gene TRBJ1-3, with D tentatively TRBD1 (5 bases). Trimming took 6 bases from V and 8 from J, leaving 17 bases between them. The CDR3 runs to 14 residues. CDR1 and CDR2 from the germline V gene are MNHNS and SASEGT. CDR3 loop: CASSRDSEGYTIYF. The CDR3 bases are TGTGCCAGCAGCCGGGACTCCGAGGGGTACACCATATATTTT.